These T cell receptor beta chains were read from a single sample in a study of vaccination effects on CD4 cells after COVID-19. Assay used: immunoSEQ multiplex PCR; TCRdb lists only in-frame clones, some missing. The sample gives 42,000 or so clones, roughly 80% of which show up once; 25% to 30% is in the top ten. The antigens these receptors bind are not known. The sample in question was CD4+ T cells from PBMCs cultured with a peptide pool, obtained before COVID-19 vaccination. The receptors stem from a human donor who had a prior SARS-CoV-2 infection. Each CDR3 is given with its conserved first and last residue. The D gene is left open where the match is weak. Size values are once, few and many counts, or a class for expanded clones, and some rows have none.

V	D	J	size	CDR3	DNA
TRBV7-6	TRBD1	TRBJ1-1	.	CASSLRQGDYNTEAFF	TGTGCCAGCAGCCTAAGACAGGGAGACTATAACACTGAAGCTTTCTTT
TRBV4-1	TRBD1	TRBJ1-1	.	CASSPGGHGTGRNTEAFF	TGCGCCAGCAGCCCGGGGGGCCACGGGACAGGGAGGAACACTGAAGCTTTCTTT
TRBV18	.	TRBJ1-2	few	CASSPGRSYGYTF	TGTGCCAGCTCACCTGGCAGGTCCTATGGCTACACCTTC
TRBV6-6	TRBD1	TRBJ2-7	.	CASSRRSPGQGVHEQYF	TGTGCCAGCAGTCGAAGGTCCCCGGGACAGGGTGTCCACGAGCAGTACTTC
TRBV5-1	.	TRBJ1-1	.	CASHENTEAFF	TGCGCCAGCCACGAGAACACTGAAGCTTTCTTT
TRBV7-8	.	TRBJ1-2	.	CASSLPYTASPTSNYGYTF	TGTGCCAGCAGCTTACCCTACACGGCGTCCCCTACATCGAACTATGGCTACACCTTC
TRBV30	.	TRBJ1-1	.	CAWGKGPLVPEAFF	TGTGCCTGGGGGAAGGGACCTCTGGTCCCTGAAGCTTTCTTT
TRBV5-5	TRBD1	TRBJ1-2	.	CASSVGQGGYGYTF	TGTGCCAGCAGCGTGGGACAGGGAGGCTATGGCTACACCTTC
TRBV7-2	.	TRBJ2-1	few	CASSFGRNNEQFF	TGTGCCAGCAGCTTCGGACGTAACAATGAGCAGTTCTTC
TRBV27	TRBD1	TRBJ1-5	.	CASSPGTGGNQPQHF	TGTGCCAGCAGCCCCGGGACAGGGGGGAATCAGCCCCAGCATTTT
TRBV5-1	.	TRBJ1-2	few	CASSSLGQTYGYTF	TGCGCCAGCAGCTCGTTAGGACAGACCTATGGCTACACCTTC
TRBV4-3	TRBD2	TRBJ2-1	.	CASSQGGGLAGDSEQFF	TGCGCCAGCAGCCAGGGAGGGGGACTAGCGGGAGATAGTGAGCAGTTCTTC
TRBV28	.	TRBJ1-2	.	CASSFRGYGYTF	TGTGCCAGCAGTTTCCGGGGCTATGGCTACACCTTC
TRBV7-2	TRBD2	TRBJ2-1	.	CASSWAPTSGGRNEQFF	TGTGCCAGCAGCTGGGCCCCGACTAGCGGGGGGAGGAATGAGCAGTTCTTC
TRBV6-1	.	TRBJ2-7	few	CASSEWGRGYEQYF	TGTGCCAGCAGTGAGTGGGGCAGGGGATACGAGCAGTACTTC
TRBV19	.	TRBJ1-3	.	CGTKDGSSGNTIYF	TGTGGCACTAAGGACGGAAGCTCTGGAAACACCATATATTTT
TRBV3-1/TRBV3-2	.	TRBJ1-3	.	CASSQDYLSGNTIYF	TGTGCCAGCAGCCAAGATTATCTCTCTGGAAACACCATATATTTT
TRBV6-4	TRBD2	TRBJ2-3	.	CASSEIAGAADTQYF	TGTGCCAGCAGTGAAATAGCGGGGGCTGCCGATACGCAGTATTTT
TRBV12-3/TRBV12-4	TRBD1	TRBJ2-7	.	CASTRDRGEQYF	TGTGCCAGCACCCGGGACAGGGGGGAGCAGTACTTC
TRBV9	TRBD2	TRBJ2-1	.	CASSVLAGSCEQFF	TGTGCCAGCAGCGTTCTAGCGGGAAGCTGTGAGCAGTTCTTC
TRBV15	TRBD1	TRBJ1-1	.	CATSRDQGQGPTEAFF	TGTGCCACCAGCAGAGATCAGGGACAGGGGCCCACTGAAGCTTTCTTT
TRBV6-2/TRBV6-3	TRBD1	TRBJ1-1	.	CASSYRQGDRAAFF	TGTGCCAGCAGTTACAGGCAAGGAGACAGGGCGGCTTTCTTT
TRBV7-6	TRBD1	TRBJ2-1	few	CASSPRQGSYNEQFF	TGTGCCAGCAGCCCGAGACAGGGGTCATACAATGAGCAGTTCTTC
TRBV5-6	.	TRBJ2-7	.	CASSPGWGNEQYF	TGTGCCAGCAGCCCCGGTTGGGGGAACGAGCAGTACTTC
TRBV15	TRBD2	TRBJ2-5	.	CATSRDLASGGETQYF	TGTGCCACCAGCAGAGATCTGGCTAGCGGGGGAGAGACCCAGTACTTC
TRBV4-2	TRBD1	TRBJ1-6	.	CASSPDRDPYNSPLHF	TGTGCCAGCAGCCCCGACAGGGACCCTTATAATTCACCCCTCCACTTT
TRBV30	TRBD1	TRBJ1-4	.	CAWSLARTRQGLATNERLFF	TGTGCCTGGAGTCTCGCCAGAACTAGACAGGGCCTTGCAACTAATGAAAGACTGTTTTTT
TRBV7-3	.	TRBJ2-3	.	CASSPPGFYTQYF	TGTGCCAGCAGCCCGCCGGGGTTCTATACGCAGTATTTT
TRBV10-3	.	TRBJ2-7	.	CAISGVSRYEQYF	TGTGCCATATCGGGAGTCTCACGGTACGAGCAGTACTTC
TRBV30	.	TRBJ2-3	.	CAWGIDTQYF	TGTGCCTGGGGAATAGATACGCAGTATTTT
TRBV7-2	.	TRBJ1-1	.	CASSTDRRTEAFF	TGTGCCAGCAGCACGGATCGGAGGACTGAAGCTTTCTTT
TRBV5-1	.	TRBJ2-6	.	CASSLQGASGANVLTF	TGCGCCAGCAGTCTACAGGGCGCCTCTGGGGCCAACGTCCTGACTTTC
TRBV11-1	.	TRBJ2-3	medium-sized	CASTRQVGGTDTQYF	TGTGCCAGCACACGTCAGGTGGGAGGCACAGATACGCAGTATTTT
TRBV6-5	.	TRBJ2-2	.	CASSPAVYTGELFF	TGTGCCAGCAGTCCAGCGGTATACACCGGGGAGCTGTTTTTT
TRBV6-1	.	TRBJ1-6	.	CASSEALQVYNSPLHF	TGTGCCAGCAGTGAAGCCTTGCAGGTCTATAATTCACCCCTCCACTTT
TRBV7-8	TRBD2	TRBJ2-3	.	CASSTLAGGYTDTQYF	TGTGCCAGCAGCACTTTAGCGGGGGGGTACACAGATACGCAGTATTTT
TRBV20-1	.	TRBJ2-5	.	CSASWLEETQYF	TGCAGTGCTAGTTGGCTCGAAGAGACCCAGTACTTC
TRBV2	.	TRBJ2-3	.	CASREGLADTQYF	TGTGCCAGCAGAGAAGGACTCGCAGATACGCAGTATTTT
TRBV20-1	.	TRBJ2-5	.	CSARDEETQYF	TGCAGTGCTAGAGATGAAGAGACCCAGTACTTC
TRBV21-1	.	TRBJ1-1	few	CASSKLATEAFF	TGTGCCAGCAGCAAATTAGCCACTGAAGCTTTCTTT
TRBV19	.	TRBJ2-1	.	CASSIAGGRNEQFF	TGTGCCAGTAGTATAGCGGGGGGCCGGAATGAGCAGTTCTTC
TRBV11-2	.	TRBJ2-5	.	CASSERQRQETQYF	TGTGCCAGCAGCGAAAGACAGAGGCAGGAGACCCAGTACTTC
TRBV5-1	.	TRBJ1-1	.	CASSSDGWSNTEAFF	TGCGCCAGCAGCTCGGACGGATGGAGTAACACTGAAGCTTTCTTT
TRBV5-1	.	TRBJ1-2	.	CASSLGTSYGYTF	TGCGCCAGCAGCTTAGGAACGAGCTATGGCTACACCTTC
TRBV18	.	TRBJ1-2	.	CASSPSFQGNYGYTF	TGTGCCAGCTCACCATCTTTTCAGGGAAACTATGGCTACACCTTC
TRBV20-1	.	TRBJ1-2	.	CSARVGYGYTF	TGCAGTGCTAGAGTTGGGTATGGCTACACCTTC
TRBV21-1	.	TRBJ2-7	.	CASTWTSGYEQYF	TGTGCCAGCACCTGGACTAGCGGTTACGAGCAGTACTTC
TRBV15	TRBD1	TRBJ1-5	.	CATSRQDRVNQPQHF	TGTGCCACCAGCAGACAAGACAGGGTCAATCAGCCCCAGCATTTT
TRBV20-1	.	TRBJ2-1	.	CSARDFGRQFF	TGCAGTGCTAGAGATTTCGGGAGGCAGTTCTTC